These T cell receptor beta chains were read from a single sample in a study of CD8 T cells in ankylosing spondylitis. TCRdb independently ran MiXCR on the 5' RACE reads; one entry per CDR3 protein. The table lists 700,000 to 1,000,000 distinct CDR3 sequences, 10% to 15% of them singletons. Sample: blood, either unsorted or a sorted T cell fraction (not recorded which). The source of these receptors is a male donor with ankylosing spondylitis. Each CDR3 is given with its conserved first and last residue. The order of the fields is clone size, D gene, V gene, J gene, CDR3 DNA, CDR3 protein. D genes are given only for firm matches. Size tells how often a clone was seen (once, few, many) or the class of an expanded clone, and some rows leave it out.

.,.,TRBV4-3,TRBJ2-2,TGCGCCAGCAGCCAAGAGTTCATGGGGGCCGGGGAGCTGTTTTTT,CASSQEFMGAGELFF
.,TRBD2,TRBV7-2,TRBJ2-3,TGTGCCAGCAGCCCCGGACTAGCGGGAATTCCGGATACGCAGTATTTT,CASSPGLAGIPDTQYF
few,.,TRBV20-1,TRBJ2-7,TGCAGTGCTAGAGTCAGAGGGGACAACTCCTACGAGCAGTACTTC,CSARVRGDNSYEQYF
.,.,TRBV6-5,TRBJ2-5,TGTGCCAGCAGTTACATCGTAAGGGGAGAGACCCAGTACTTC,CASSYIVRGETQYF
.,.,TRBV24-1,TRBJ1-1,TGTGCCACCAGTGATTTGTCGGGAGAGAGCACTGAAGCTTTCTTT,CATSDLSGESTEAFF
many,.,TRBV20-1,TRBJ1-3,TGCAGTGCTAGGTCTGGGACCGGCTCTGGAAACACCATATATTTT,CSARSGTGSGNTIYF
many,TRBD2,TRBV27,TRBJ2-7,TGTGCCAGCAGTTTACGTCCTAGCGGGTATGGTGGGTACGAGCAGTACTTC,CASSLRPSGYGGYEQYF
few,TRBD2,TRBV6-2/TRBV6-3,TRBJ2-1,TGTGCCAGCAGGCTAGCGGCCTACAATGAGCAGTTCTTC,CASRLAAYNEQFF
.,TRBD1,TRBV9,TRBJ2-1,TGTGCCAGCAGCCGATCCGGGACAGGGGCCATCCAATACAATGAGCAGTTCTTC,CASSRSGTGAIQYNEQFF
few,TRBD1,TRBV5-6,TRBJ2-3,TGTGCCAGCAGCCCCGGGACAGGACTGACAGATACGCAGTATTTT,CASSPGTGLTDTQYF
.,.,TRBV9,TRBJ2-3,TGTGCCAGCAGCGCCCACCCACGGGGCGGCACAGATACGCAGTATTTT,CASSAHPRGGTDTQYF
.,.,TRBV6-5,TRBJ1-5,TGTGCCACTGGGACAATGAATCAGCCCCAGCATTTT,CATGTMNQPQHF
many,.,TRBV20-1,TRBJ1-1,TGCAGTGCTAGACGAGCGGGAGGGGCTTTCTTT,CSARRAGGAFF
few,TRBD1,TRBV20-1,TRBJ2-3,TGCAGTGCGAGTAGGGACAGGGGGTTCCGCACAGATACGCAGTATTTT,CSASRDRGFRTDTQYF
.,.,TRBV25-1,TRBJ1-2,TGTGCCAGCAGTGAATCCAGGCGGGTGAATGGCTACACCTTC,CASSESRRVNGYTF
.,.,TRBV7-8,TRBJ1-5,TGTGCCAGCAGCCCGCTGCGGGGGCCGGTTAATCAGCCCCAGCATTTT,CASSPLRGPVNQPQHF
few,TRBD1,TRBV5-1,TRBJ1-3,TGCGCCAGCAGCTTGGGCAGGGGGCCTCACACCATATATTTT,CASSLGRGPHTIYF
many,TRBD2,TRBV20-1,TRBJ2-1,TGCAGTGCGTTACTAGCGGGAGGGCCGGGTGAGCAGTTCTTC,CSALLAGGPGEQFF
few,TRBD1,TRBV6-1,TRBJ1-6,TGTGCCAGCAGTCAGACAGGGGTTAATTCACCCCTCCACTTT,CASSQTGVNSPLHF
few,TRBD1,TRBV5-1,TRBJ1-3,TGCGCCAGCAGCGGACAGGGCACGCCTGGAAACACCATATATTTT,CASSGQGTPGNTIYF
many,TRBD1,TRBV20-1,TRBJ1-2,TGCAGTGCCGCAAGGGGTAACAGGGGTCGTGGCTACACCTTC,CSAARGNRGRGYTF
few,.,TRBV4-3,TRBJ1-4,TGCGCCAGCAGCCAAGGAAGGGGGAACGAAAAACTGTTTTTT,CASSQGRGNEKLFF
.,.,TRBV6-2/TRBV6-3,TRBJ2-7,TGTGCCACCACACTTTATGGGGAGCAGTACTTC,CATTLYGEQYF
.,TRBD2,TRBV20-1,TRBJ2-3,TGCAGTGCTAGCGGCGGGAGAGGGTTCACAGATACGCAGTATTTT,CSASGGRGFTDTQYF
many,.,TRBV5-1,TRBJ2-7,TGCGCCAGCAGCTTGGCCCCAGGGAGCTCCTACGAGCAGTACTTC,CASSLAPGSSYEQYF
.,.,TRBV7-2,TRBJ1-1,TGTGCCAGCAGCCCGGGATATACATCGAACACTGAAGCTTTCTTT,CASSPGYTSNTEAFF
.,TRBD2,TRBV12-3/TRBV12-4,TRBJ2-3,TGTGCCAGCAGTTCCCCCCAGCGGGAGGGAACAGATACGCAGTATTTT,CASSSPQREGTDTQYF
few,TRBD2,TRBV20-1,TRBJ2-7,TGCAGTGCTAGTCCTAGCGGGGGCCGTCGGACGTACTTC,CSASPSGGRRTYF
few,TRBD2,TRBV5-1,TRBJ2-1,TGCGCCAGCAGCCGGTCAGCGGGAGGGCCCTACAATGAGCAGTTCTTC,CASSRSAGGPYNEQFF
.,.,TRBV12-3/TRBV12-4,TRBJ1-2,TGTGCCAGCAGTTTTTGGGGAATGGATAATGGCTACACCTTC,CASSFWGMDNGYTF
many,.,TRBV12-3/TRBV12-4,TRBJ1-5,TGTGCCAGCAGCCCTAGACGGGGCAATCAGCCCCAGCATTTT,CASSPRRGNQPQHF
few,.,TRBV28,TRBJ2-7,TGTGCCAGCAGTTCCCTTCGAAACGAGCAGTACTTC,CASSSLRNEQYF
.,.,TRBV7-2,TRBJ1-5,TGTGCCAGCAGCTTAGTAAGGTGGCCAGATCAGCCCCAGCATTTT,CASSLVRWPDQPQHF
few,TRBD1,TRBV27,TRBJ1-2,TGTGCCAGCAGTGTACAGCCGGGACAGGATCCCGCCACCTTC,CASSVQPGQDPATF
.,TRBD1,TRBV20-1,TRBJ1-3,TGCAGTGTCTTTCGACAGGGCTTCTCTGGAAACACCATATATTTT,CSVFRQGFSGNTIYF
.,.,TRBV20-1,TRBJ1-2,TGCAGTGCTAGACGAGGCGGGCAGGCAGTTGGATCCTATGGCTACACCTTC,CSARRGGQAVGSYGYTF
.,.,TRBV28,TRBJ2-7,TGTGCCAGCAGTTTATATAAGAGAGAGCAGTACTTC,CASSLYKREQYF
many,.,TRBV6-5,TRBJ1-4,TGTGCCAGCAGTCAGTCGACTCGGGAAAAACTGTTTTTT,CASSQSTREKLFF
many,.,TRBV10-3,TRBJ1-1,TGTGCCATCAGGTCCGAAGGGACTGAAGCTTTCTTT,CAIRSEGTEAFF
few,TRBD1,TRBV18,TRBJ2-7,TGTGCCAGCTCCGAGAGGGGACAGGGCTACGAGCAGTACTTC,CASSERGQGYEQYF
.,.,TRBV7-9,TRBJ2-7,TGTGCCAGCAGTCTTTCATTCAGCTCCTACGAGCAGTACTTC,CASSLSFSSYEQYF
.,.,TRBV6-1,TRBJ2-5,TGTGCCAGCAGCCGATCCACGGGGTTTGTAGAGACCCAGTACTTC,CASSRSTGFVETQYF
many,TRBD1,TRBV29-1,TRBJ2-7,TGCAGCCCGGGACAGACCTACGAGCAGTACTTC,CSPGQTYEQYF
.,.,TRBV20-1,TRBJ1-1,TGCAGTGCTAGAGATCGCCGGGGAATGCCGAACACTGAAGCTTTCTTT,CSARDRRGMPNTEAFF
.,.,TRBV28,TRBJ2-1,TGTGCCAGCAGTTTCCACCTTCGGGGACGGAGGAATGAGCAGTTCTTC,CASSFHLRGRRNEQFF
.,.,TRBV7-9,TRBJ2-2,TGTGCCAGCAGCTACCGAGAGGGACCCGGGGAGCTGTTTTTT,CASSYREGPGELFF